This entry features one T cell receptor beta chain sequence. Which antigen it targets is not known. No much larger clonotype is one base removed from it; base qualities were not supplied. The method behind the library was the immunoSEQ multiplex PCR assay. For the multiplex PCR, a mixture combining 60 forward primers for TCR Vbeta segments and 13 reverse primers for TCR Jbeta segments was used. Amplification of the CDR3 region of rearranged TCR beta genes was performed with a multiplex PCR assay on genomic DNA. The Illumina HiSeq System was used to sequence the amplified TCR beta libraries as 87-base-pair reads. The paper's processing steps were these. Across the 640 or so repertoires, a later analysis counted approximately 75 million unique TCR beta chains, approximately 10 million of which were shared by at least two donors. Raw reads were error-corrected and collapsed into unique sequences with a nearest-neighbor algorithm that merged closely related sequences to remove PCR and sequencing errors. V, D and J gene segments were assigned by aligning CDR3 sequences to IMGT reference sequences. For a sequence to be retained, a match of at least six nucleotides was required to both a V gene segment and a J gene segment. Rearrangements were classified as productive when the CDR3 lacked stop codons and remained in frame with V and J, and all other rearrangements were classified as non-productive. Following IMGT convention, CDR3 was defined as the stretch from the second conserved V-encoded cysteine up to the conserved J-encoded phenylalanine. Sequences without an unambiguous match to a single V gene segment were excluded from the earlier analysis of about 630 of the donors. An earlier analysis of 587 of the donors classified V segments as functional when productive rearrangements were above 56.7% and as segregating when the standard deviation between donors was above 5%. A statistical classification framework was built for diagnosing cytomegalovirus status from the catalog of TCR beta chain sequences. In a later analysis, TCR nucleotide sequences were compared against IMGT/GENE-DB human TR gene sequences so that V and J genes could be assigned. In a later analysis, CDR3 sequences and most-parsimonious VDJ recombination scenarios were assigned using the TCRdist pipeline. In a later analysis, each TCR beta chain was defined by its CDR3 amino acid sequence together with its V-gene family, and reads without a unique V-gene family were excluded. To address suspected cross-contamination and a sequencing artifact, a later analysis removed some 620 highly shared, low-generation-probability nucleotide sequences. For each public chain, a later analysis derived a clonal expansion index from normalized ranks of inferred template counts within each repertoire. In a later analysis, generation probabilities were computed with a VDJ recombination model fitted to out-of-frame rearrangements, and the resulting probabilities were checked against IGoR. Hypergeometric tests were used in a later analysis to score TCR-TCR, TCR-HLA and TCR-CMV co-occurrence, with a repertoire-size bias correction applied to the TCR pairs. To estimate false discovery rates, a later analysis permuted the HLA or CMV assignments 20 times. A later analysis grouped co-occurring TCRs with DBSCAN, adding TCRdist sequence similarity when clustering within HLA-allele-positive subsets. Repertoires with fewer than 30,000 or more than 120,000 public chains were left out of co-occurrence clustering, as were about 5 repertoires with anomalous nucleotide sharing. TCRdb's version of the immuneACCESS table is confined to in-frame rearrangements and falls short of the full clone set. An unresolved V gene accounts for under half of the shortfall where checked; the remainder is of unknown origin. The V and J calls and clone size are taken from that table; D and trimming were inferred from the DNA. The sample contains around 180,000 clones, more than 75% of them found a single time. The ten largest clones represent around 1.4% of the sample.

The cohort consisted of 600 to 700 healthy bone marrow donors. All cohort members were sampled while nominally healthy, although unrecorded immune exposures were likely present. The donor was CMV seronegative and was included in the group of under 450 seronegative cohort members. A peripheral blood sample was collected from each donor, and TCR beta sequencing was performed on peripheral blood mononuclear cells. The Qiagen DNeasy Blood Extraction Kit was used to extract genomic DNA from the blood cell samples. The data derive from a study of cytomegalovirus exposure and HLA in healthy donors (dated by TCRdb to the late 2010s). Describing the broader study: An earlier analysis of approximately 600 of the donors reported approximately 300 Gb of sequence data and some 120 million unique TCR beta sequences from roughly 200 million T cells. Rather than using new phenotypic data, the later analysis identified candidate immune exposures from TCR beta sequences and from how often those sequences occurred across donors. On average, around 240,000 unique TCR beta nucleotide sequences were sequenced per donor among more than 350 genotyped donors of the cohort, with roughly 18% of those sequences being non-productive. An early release that covered some 630 HLA-typed donors contained about 300 gigabases of sequencing data and 75 million to 100 million unique TCR sequences. The number of donors typed differed by locus, with about 629-630 for A, B, C, DRB1 and DQB1, around 500 for DQA1, under 610 for DPA1, and around 460 for DPB1. High-throughput TCR immunosequencing, statistical association of individual TCRs with disease status, and machine learning were combined to predict cytomegalovirus infection status. Besides the first cohort of around 670 subjects, a separate validation cohort made up of 120 or so different subjects was used. The T cell repertoires of around 670 subjects were profiled by immunosequencing and related to cytomegalovirus serostatus. All discovery cohort repertoires had been generated on a single sequencing platform. About 5 DR-DQ haplotypes were handled as single units for association and clustering, since linkage in the cohort was strong. The study aimed to test whether signatures of past pathogen exposure could be identified by cataloging public T cell receptors. Donor age, sex, ethnicity and CMV serostatus were compiled alongside the repertoire data. In an earlier analysis of several hundred of the donors, high-throughput TCR beta sequencing was used to judge whether each TCR beta V gene segment behaved as functional or pseudogenic. Of the roughly 400 genotyped donors, around 81% fell in the genetic ancestry cluster associated with self-reported Caucasian donors. HLA typing included class I and class II loci at four-digit resolution. A later analysis re-analyzed previously published TCR beta repertoires from roughly 600 donors and added high-resolution HLA genotyping to study TCR occurrence patterns. A later genetic analysis used genome-wide SNP genotypes for about three fifths of the 666 donors, treating that subset as a discovery cohort. The research as a whole found: A later analysis reported that several top co-occurrence clusters appeared linked to parvovirus B19, influenza, CMV and Epstein-Barr virus. In a later analysis, HLA-associated TCR beta chains showed more clonal expansion and lower generation probabilities than non-associated chains that were equally common. Because counts were too low, some 17 rarely observed V segments, including chromosome 9 orphons, were left out of the earlier analysis of 587 of the donors. Because HLA typing was missing for some donors at each locus, association tests included only the typed subset. Assigning TCR associations to individual alleles was difficult when HLA alleles, especially DR and DQ, strongly co-occurred. A further reported finding was that TCR beta sequences accurately predicted the HLA-A and HLA-B alleles for most subjects in the first cohort. In vitro tests confirmed that a few of the cytomegalovirus-associated TCR beta chains recognize cytomegalovirus antigens. In a later analysis, the rate of TCR association differed among HLA loci, with DRB1 alleles having the most associated TCRs and HLA-C alleles having the fewest. Some IMGT-functional V segments, including TRBV6-2 and TRBV6-3, could not be told apart with the 87-base-pair reads, so those segments were excluded. Sequencing depth was assumed to be roughly uniform across donors in the presence/absence analyses, though that assumption may not hold. The study gave a list of more than 150 TCR beta chains associated with cytomegalovirus. A cluster of highly shared sequence variants was judged likely to be a technical artifact of the sequencing pipeline. The authors suggested that the approach could potentially be generalized to other disease states and immunological phenotypes. In a later analysis, 16,951 TCR beta sequences were associated with specific HLA alleles at a false discovery rate of 0.05. According to a later analysis, most CMV-associated TCR beta chains appeared to be HLA-restricted, and the HLA associations seemed to be driven largely by CMV exposure. While some public TCRs were present in many individuals, most TCR sequences turned up only very rarely across donors. Only TCR beta chains were sequenced in this cohort, and the absence of alpha or paired-chain data limited detectable features. Broadly in line with IMGT annotations, most TCR beta V segments showed up in productive rearrangements about 87% or about 30% of the time in an earlier analysis of approximately 640 of the donors. For the cohort, immune exposure information was limited to CMV serostatus. According to a later genetic analysis, donors in an Asian-associated ancestry cluster had fewer N-insertions in productive TCRs than the approximately 610-donor mean. A later genetic analysis associated a missense DCLRE1C variant with V-gene and J-gene trimming of TCR beta chains, and an independent cohort replicated the association. In both the original and validation cohorts, the classifier was reported to diagnose cytomegalovirus status with high specificity and sensitivity. Correlated functional status among segregating V segments might be attributable to linkage disequilibrium, but an unknown experimental factor could not be ruled out.

Spanning cysteine to phenylalanine, the CDR3 consists of 15 amino acids. Only the CDR3 portion is preserved as DNA: 45 bases, with reading frame beginning at the first base. V is trimmed back by 6 bases and J by 6 bases, and the junction contains 9 bases that no gene match accounts for. CDR1 and CDR2, looked up from the germline V gene, are SQVTM and ANQGSEA. Sequencing was carried out using PBMCs. The source is a woman aged 45-59 years in good health and CMV-seronegative. The chain is assembled from TRBV29-1 and TRBJ2-7; 15 central bases correspond to TRBD2. The CDR3 sequence is CSVRGLAGGSGEQYF. The base sequence is TGCAGCGTACGGGGACTAGCGGGAGGTTCGGGCGAGCAGTACTTC.